This entry is about one TCR beta chain. Profiling relied on immunoSEQ multiplex PCR, and the TCRdb table lists in-frame clones only, not all of them. The sample holds fewer than 400,000 clones, 70% to 90% seen once. This entry is derived from a study of blood T cell repertoires in COVID-19. This CDR3 region has 14 residues. Germline V CDR1 and CDR2: SGHRS, YFSETQ. V was pared by 4 bases and J by 6 bases, with 7 bases of the junction left unmatched. The sequence derives from a human donor in a cohort sampled during active COVID-19. The V and J genes are TRBV5-1 and TRBJ2-3; 8 bases are shared with TRBD1. The specimen sequenced was peripheral blood. The CDR3: CASSVDRVQDTQYF. CDR3 in DNA: TGCGCCAGCAGCGTGGACAGGGTCCAGGATACGCAGTATTTT.